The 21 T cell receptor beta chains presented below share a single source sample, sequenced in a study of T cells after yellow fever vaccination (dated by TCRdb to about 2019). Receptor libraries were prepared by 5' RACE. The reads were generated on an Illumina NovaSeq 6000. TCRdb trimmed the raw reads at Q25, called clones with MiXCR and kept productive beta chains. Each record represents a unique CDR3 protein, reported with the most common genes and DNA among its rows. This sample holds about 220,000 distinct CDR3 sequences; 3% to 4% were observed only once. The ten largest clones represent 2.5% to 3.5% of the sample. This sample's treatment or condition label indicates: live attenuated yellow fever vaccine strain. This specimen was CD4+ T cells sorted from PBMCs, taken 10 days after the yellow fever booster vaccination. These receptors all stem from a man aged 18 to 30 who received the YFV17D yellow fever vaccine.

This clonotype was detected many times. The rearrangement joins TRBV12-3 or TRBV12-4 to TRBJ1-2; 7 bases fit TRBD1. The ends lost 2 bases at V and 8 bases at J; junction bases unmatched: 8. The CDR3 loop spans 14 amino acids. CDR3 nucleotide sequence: TGTGCCAGCAGTTTAAATGACAGGGTGGAGGGCTACACCTTC. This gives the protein CASSLNDRVEGYTF.

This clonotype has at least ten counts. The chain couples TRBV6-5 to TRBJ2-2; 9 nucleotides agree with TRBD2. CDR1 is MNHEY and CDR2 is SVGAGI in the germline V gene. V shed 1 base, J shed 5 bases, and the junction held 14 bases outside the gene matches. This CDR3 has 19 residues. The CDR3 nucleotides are TGTGCCAGCAGTTACTTCCCCTCCTCCCTAGCGGGGTCAACCGGGGAGCTGTTTTTT. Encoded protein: CASSYFPSSLAGSTGELFF.

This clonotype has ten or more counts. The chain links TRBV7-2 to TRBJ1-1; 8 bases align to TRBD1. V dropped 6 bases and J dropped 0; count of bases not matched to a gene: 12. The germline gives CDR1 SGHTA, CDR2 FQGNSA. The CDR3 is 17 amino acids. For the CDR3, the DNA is TGTGCCAGCAGGGGAGACAGGGGCAATTTACTGAACACTGAAGCTTTCTTT. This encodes CASRGDRGNLLNTEAFF.

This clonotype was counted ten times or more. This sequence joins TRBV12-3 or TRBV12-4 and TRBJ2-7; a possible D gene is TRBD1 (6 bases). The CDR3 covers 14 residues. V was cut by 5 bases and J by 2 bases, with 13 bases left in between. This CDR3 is CASSHDRFPYEQYF. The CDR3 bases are TGTGCCAGCAGTCATGACAGGTTCCCCTACGAGCAGTACTTC.

CDR3 coding DNA: TGTGCCAGCAGTTACTCGAAACGGTCGTTCTCTGGAAACACCATATATTTT. It codes for CASSYSKRSFSGNTIYF. J is TRBJ1-3 and V is TRBV6-5; D uncertain. CDR3 length: 17 residues. CDR1 and CDR2 (germline): MNHEY, SVGAGI. Trimming took 0 bases from V and 0 from J, leaving 12 bases between them.

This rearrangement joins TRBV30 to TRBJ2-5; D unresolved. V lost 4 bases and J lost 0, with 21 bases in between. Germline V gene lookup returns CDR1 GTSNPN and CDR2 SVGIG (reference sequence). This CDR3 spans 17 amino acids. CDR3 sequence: CAWNSGRNSLYQETQYF. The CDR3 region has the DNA TGTGCCTGGAATTCCGGACGAAACAGCCTTTACCAAGAGACCCAGTACTTC.

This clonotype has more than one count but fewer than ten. The DNA of the CDR3 is TGTGCCAGCAGCCTGGACTCCGGGACAGGAGTTGAAGCTTTCTTT. It encodes CASSLDSGTGVEAFF. The chain links TRBV5-5 to TRBJ1-1; TRBD1 aligns across 8 bases. After removal of 4 bases from V and 7 bases from J, the junction contained 12 bases not matched to a gene. Germline V gene sequence: CDR1 SGHKS, CDR2 YYEKEE (reference sequence). The CDR3 consists of 15 residues.

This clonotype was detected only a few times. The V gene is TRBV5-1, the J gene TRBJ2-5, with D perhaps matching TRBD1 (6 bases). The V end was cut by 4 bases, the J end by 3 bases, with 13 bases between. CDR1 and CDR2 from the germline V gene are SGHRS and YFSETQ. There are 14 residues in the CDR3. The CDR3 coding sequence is TGCGCCAGCAGCCGAGGACAGTTAGAAGAGACCCAGTACTTC. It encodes CASSRGQLEETQYF.

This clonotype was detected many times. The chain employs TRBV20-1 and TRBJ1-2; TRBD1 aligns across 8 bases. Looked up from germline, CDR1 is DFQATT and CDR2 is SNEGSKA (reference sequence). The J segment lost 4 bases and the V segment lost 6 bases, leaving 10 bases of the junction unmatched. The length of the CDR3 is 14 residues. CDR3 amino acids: CSALRRQGSYGYTF. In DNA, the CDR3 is TGCAGTGCCCTTAGGCGACAGGGGAGCTATGGCTACACCTTC.

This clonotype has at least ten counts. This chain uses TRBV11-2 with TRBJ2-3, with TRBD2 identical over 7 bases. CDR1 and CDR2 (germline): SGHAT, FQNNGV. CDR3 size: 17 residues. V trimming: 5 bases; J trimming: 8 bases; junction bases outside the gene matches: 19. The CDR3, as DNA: TGTGCCAGCAGCCCCCGGCTGGGCGGGGGACTTTCCGGTACGCAGTATTTT. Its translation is CASSPRLGGGLSGTQYF.

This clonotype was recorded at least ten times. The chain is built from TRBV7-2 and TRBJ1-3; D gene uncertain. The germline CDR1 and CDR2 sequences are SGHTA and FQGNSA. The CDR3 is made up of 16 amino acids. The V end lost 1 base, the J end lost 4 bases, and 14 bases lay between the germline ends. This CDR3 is CASSLEFWASGNTIYF. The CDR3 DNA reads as TGTGCCAGCAGCTTAGAGTTTTGGGCGTCGGGAAACACCATATATTTT. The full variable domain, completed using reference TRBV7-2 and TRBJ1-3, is GAGVSQSPSNKVTEKGKDVELRCDPISGHTALYWYRQSLGQGLEFLIYFQGNSAPDKSGLPSDRFSAERTGGSVSTLTIQRTQQEDSAVYLCASSLEFWASGNTIYFGEGSWLTVV.

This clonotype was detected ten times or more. CDR3: CSARRTGGYNEQFF. The CDR3 DNA reads TGCAGTGCTCGCCGGACAGGGGGGTACAATGAGCAGTTCTTC. This rearrangement joins TRBV20-1 to TRBJ2-1; 10 bases are shared with TRBD1. Germline V gene data show CDR1 as DFQATT and CDR2 as SNEGSKA (reference sequence). V lost 5 bases to trimming and J lost 4 bases; unmatched junction nucleotides: 5. The CDR3 extends over 14 amino acids.

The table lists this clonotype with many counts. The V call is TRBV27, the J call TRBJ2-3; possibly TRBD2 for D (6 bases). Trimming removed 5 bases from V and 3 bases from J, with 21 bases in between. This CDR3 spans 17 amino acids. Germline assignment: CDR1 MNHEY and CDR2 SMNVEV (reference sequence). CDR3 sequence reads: CASSPTGWGRRTDTQYF. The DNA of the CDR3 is TGTGCCAGCAGTCCAACTGGGTGGGGGAGGCGGACAGATACGCAGTATTTT.

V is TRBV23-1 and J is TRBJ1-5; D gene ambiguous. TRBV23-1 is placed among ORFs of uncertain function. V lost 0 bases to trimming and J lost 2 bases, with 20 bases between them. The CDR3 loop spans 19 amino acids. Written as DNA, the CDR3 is TGCGCCAGCAGTCAATCGAAGAGGAGAACGGAGCCGGGCAATCAGCCCCAGCATTTT. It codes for CASSQSKRRTEPGNQPQHF.

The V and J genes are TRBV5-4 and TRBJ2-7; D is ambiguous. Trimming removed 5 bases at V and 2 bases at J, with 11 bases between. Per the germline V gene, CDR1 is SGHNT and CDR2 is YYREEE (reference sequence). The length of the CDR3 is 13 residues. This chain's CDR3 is CASSLDKAYEQYV. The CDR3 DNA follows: TGTGCCAGCAGTCTCGACAAAGCCTACGAGCAGTACGTC.

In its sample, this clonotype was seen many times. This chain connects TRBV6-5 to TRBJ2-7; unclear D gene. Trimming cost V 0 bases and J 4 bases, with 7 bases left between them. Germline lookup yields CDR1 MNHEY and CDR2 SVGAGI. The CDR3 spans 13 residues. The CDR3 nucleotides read TGTGCCAGCAGTTACTCGGTCCAATACGAGCAGTACTTC. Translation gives CASSYSVQYEQYF.

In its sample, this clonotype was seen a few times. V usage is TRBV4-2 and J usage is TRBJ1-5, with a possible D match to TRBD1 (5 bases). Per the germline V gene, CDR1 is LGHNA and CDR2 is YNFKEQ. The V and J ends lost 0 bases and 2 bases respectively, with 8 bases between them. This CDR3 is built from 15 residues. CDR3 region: CASSQEGDGNQPQHF. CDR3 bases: TGTGCCAGCAGCCAAGAGGGGGACGGCAATCAGCCCCAGCATTTT.

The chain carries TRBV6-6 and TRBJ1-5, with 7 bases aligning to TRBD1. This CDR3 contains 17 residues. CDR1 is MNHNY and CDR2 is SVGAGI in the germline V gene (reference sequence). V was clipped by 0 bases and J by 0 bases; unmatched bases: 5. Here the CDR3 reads CASSYSGTDYSNQPQHF. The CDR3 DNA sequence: TGTGCCAGCAGTTACTCGGGGACAGATTATAGCAATCAGCCCCAGCATTTT.

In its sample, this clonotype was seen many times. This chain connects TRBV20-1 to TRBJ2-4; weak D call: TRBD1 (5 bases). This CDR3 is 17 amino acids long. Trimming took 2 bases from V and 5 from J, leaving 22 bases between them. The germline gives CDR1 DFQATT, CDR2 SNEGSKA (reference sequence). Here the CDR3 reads CSARLPGHSVRQNIQYF. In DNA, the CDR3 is TGCAGTGCTAGACTCCCCGGACACTCCGTCCGCCAAAACATTCAGTACTTC.

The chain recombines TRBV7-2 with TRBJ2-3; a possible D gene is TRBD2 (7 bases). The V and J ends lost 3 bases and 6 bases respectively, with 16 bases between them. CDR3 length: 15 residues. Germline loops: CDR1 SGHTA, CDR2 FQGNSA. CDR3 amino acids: CASSFQGRVHDTQYF. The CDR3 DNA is TGTGCCAGCAGCTTCCAGGGGAGGGTACACGATACGCAGTATTTT.

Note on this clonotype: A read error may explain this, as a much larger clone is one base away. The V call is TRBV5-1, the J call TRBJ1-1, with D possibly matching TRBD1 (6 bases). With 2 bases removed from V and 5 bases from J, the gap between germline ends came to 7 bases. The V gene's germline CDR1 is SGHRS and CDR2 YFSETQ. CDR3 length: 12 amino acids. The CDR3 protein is CASSFQGTEAFF. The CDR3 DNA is TGCGCCAGCAGCTTTCAGGGGACTGAAGCTTTCTTT.